The present entry profiles one T cell receptor beta chain with its context. Its specificity is unknown. This sample is drawn from a study of cytomegalovirus exposure and HLA in healthy donors. Study-level background: From about 200 million T cells, an earlier analysis saw roughly 100 million unique TCR beta sequences. Study-level results: In an earlier analysis, about 90% or about 30%: the productive usage of most TCR beta V segments. Excluded: some indistinguishable V segments such as TRBV6-2 and TRBV6-3. As a later analysis showed, a missense DCLRE1C variant was linked to trimming of TCR beta V- and J-genes.

Primers: 60 Vbeta forward and 13 Jbeta reverse. Sequenced by immunoSEQ multiplex PCR; TCRdb stores in-frame clones only, minus some. The sample holds 50,000 to 70,000 clones. This CDR3 is 11 amino acids long. V was clipped by 3 bases and J by 6 bases, with 7 bases between them. In germline, CDR1 is GTSNPN, CDR2 SVGIG (reference sequence). This sequence joins TRBV30 and TRBJ2-3, with D possibly TRBD1 on 6 matching bases. This TCR came from a woman between 18 and 29 years old in good health and CMV-seronegative. Sequenced material: PBMCs. CDR3 loop: CAWRQGDTQYF. The CDR3 region has the DNA TGTGCCTGGAGGCAGGGGGATACGCAGTATTTT.